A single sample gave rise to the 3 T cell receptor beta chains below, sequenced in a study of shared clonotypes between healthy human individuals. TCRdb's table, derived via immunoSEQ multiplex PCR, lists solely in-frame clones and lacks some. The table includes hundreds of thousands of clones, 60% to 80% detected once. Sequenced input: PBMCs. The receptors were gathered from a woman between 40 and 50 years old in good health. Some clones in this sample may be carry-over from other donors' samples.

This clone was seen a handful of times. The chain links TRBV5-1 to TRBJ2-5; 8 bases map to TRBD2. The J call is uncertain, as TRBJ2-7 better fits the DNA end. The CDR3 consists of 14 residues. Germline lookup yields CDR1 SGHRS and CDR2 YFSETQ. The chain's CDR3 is CASSSIAGTYEQYF. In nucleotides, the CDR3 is TGCGCCAGCAGCAGCATAGCGGGGACCTACGAGCAGTACTTC.

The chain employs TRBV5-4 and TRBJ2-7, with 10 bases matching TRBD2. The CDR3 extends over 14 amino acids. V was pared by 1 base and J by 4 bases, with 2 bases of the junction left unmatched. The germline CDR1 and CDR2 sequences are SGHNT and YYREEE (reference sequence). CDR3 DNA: TGTGCCAGCAGCTTGACTAGCGGGAATTACGAGCAGTACTTC. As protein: CASSLTSGNYEQYF.

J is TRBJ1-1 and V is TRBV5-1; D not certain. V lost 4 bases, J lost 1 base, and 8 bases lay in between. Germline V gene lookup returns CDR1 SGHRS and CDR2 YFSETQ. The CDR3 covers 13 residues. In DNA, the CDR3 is TGCGCCAGCAGCCCCCTTACGAACACTGAAGCTTTCTTT. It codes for CASSPLTNTEAFF.